The subject of this entry is one TCR beta chain. No antigen is known for it. Sequence at one end of the junction differs from germline and may be a read error. PCR employed 60 Vbeta and 13 Jbeta primers. Profiled with immunoSEQ multiplex PCR; TCRdb holds only in-frame clones, not every one. The table records 57,000 or so clones, 70% of them present only once. The record originates from a study of cytomegalovirus exposure and HLA in healthy donors. Across the study: Of all 400 or so donors who were genotyped, roughly 85% belonged to the Caucasian-associated ancestry cluster. Findings and limits, study-wide: Certain sequence variants were highly shared and formed a cluster, and this cluster was likely a sequencing artifact. The authors later found TCR association rates varying by HLA locus, with DRB1 most and HLA-C fewest.

The CDR3 has 13 residues. Germline CDR1 reads MNHNS; CDR2 reads SASEGT. Sequencing used PBMCs. The source of this sequence is a woman aged 55-70 years in good health and CMV-seropositive. The chain couples TRBV6-1 to TRBJ2-7; D call uncertain. The DNA for the CDR3 is TGTGCCAGCAGGTTAGGCGGCTCCTACGAGCAGTATTTC. This sequence encodes CASRLGGSYEQYF.